This is a list of T cell receptor beta chains from one sample in a study of shared clonotypes between healthy human individuals. The repertoire was sequenced with immunoSEQ multiplex PCR; TCRdb's copy has only in-frame clones and lacks some. Of approximately 720,000 clones in the sample, around 72% were seen once. Sequencing was carried out using memory CD4+ T cells sorted from blood. These receptors all stem from a woman aged 25 to 39 in good health. Both conserved end residues are part of each CDR3. The D gene is left open where the match is weak. Size is stated for part of the rows, as once, few or many counts, or as a class when the clone is expanded.

>TRBD1|NA|TRBJ1-5|16|TRBV18
TGTGCCAGCTCCTCGACAGGGGCGTATGGCAATCAGCCCCAGCATTTT
CASSSTGAYGNQPQHF
>NA|NA|TRBJ2-5|12|TRBV30
TGTGCCTGGAGCGTCCGCCGGGAGACCCAGTACTTC
CAWSVRRETQYF
>NA|once|TRBJ1-1|17|TRBV18
TGTGCCAGCTCACCAAACGAACACACAGGGCGAGGGACTGAAGCTTTCTTT
CASSPNEHTGRGTEAFF
>NA|NA|TRBJ2-3|12|TRBV28
TGTGCCAGCAGTTTACATCCCGATACGCAGTATTTT
CASSLHPDTQYF
>NA|NA|TRBJ1-4|13|TRBV25-1
TGTGCCAGCAGTGGGTACGCTAATGAAAAACTGTTTTTT
CASSGYANEKLFF
>NA|few|TRBJ1-5|13|TRBV27
TGTGCCAGCAGTTCCAGGGAAGGCCAGCCCCAGCATTTT
CASSSREGQPQHF
>NA|NA|TRBJ1-1|13|TRBV5-1
TGCGCCAGCAGCACTAATAGCCTCAGTCAGGCTTTCTTT
CASSTNSLSQAFF
>TRBD2|few|TRBJ2-5|15|TRBV5-4
TGTGCCAGCAGCCCCCAGCTAGCGGAGCAAGAGACCCAGTACTTC
CASSPQLAEQETQYF
>NA|once|TRBJ2-3|14|TRBV2
TGTGCCAGCACTCGACTAAACTCCGCAGATACGCAGTATTTT
CASTRLNSADTQYF
>NA|once|TRBJ2-2|13|TRBV2
TGTGCCAGCAGGGTTACTAGCACCGGGGAGCTGTTTTTT
CASRVTSTGELFF
>NA|NA|TRBJ2-3|12|TRBV5-6
TGTGCCAGCAGCTTAGGGGGAGATACGCAGTATTTT
CASSLGGDTQYF
>NA|few|TRBJ2-7|15|TRBV18
TGTGCCAGCTCACCAACGGGCGGATCCTCCTACGAGCAGTACTTC
CASSPTGGSSYEQYF
>NA|NA|TRBJ2-2|13|TRBV7-6
TGTGCCAGCAGCTCTCAGATCGACGGGGAGCTGTTTTTT
CASSSQIDGELFF
>NA|once|TRBJ1-2|17|TRBV28
TGTGCCAGCAGTTCCCTCTCGGCGGGACTCCTTAACTATGGCTACACCTTC
CASSSLSAGLLNYGYTF
>TRBD1|NA|TRBJ2-7|15|TRBV6-6
TGTGCCAGCAGTTACGCGGACAGGGGGCTCAGCGAGCAGTACTTC
CASSYADRGLSEQYF
>NA|NA|TRBJ2-7|14|TRBV6-5
TGTGCCAGCAGTGAGAAAGGTGCGTTCTACGAGCAGTACTTC
CASSEKGAFYEQYF
>TRBD1|NA|TRBJ1-3|15|TRBV4-1
TGCGCCAGCAGCCTTCGGACAGGGGTCAAAGACACCATATATTTT
CASSLRTGVKDTIYF
>NA|NA|TRBJ1-1|12|TRBV2
TGTGCCAGCAGTCCCCGCGGCACTGAAGCTTTCTTT
CASSPRGTEAFF
>NA|NA|TRBJ2-1|13|TRBV7-3
TGTGCCAGCAGCTTCATAAATGGCAATGAGCAGTTCTTC
CASSFINGNEQFF
>NA|NA|TRBJ2-3|14|TRBV7-6
TGTGCCAGCAGCTTTAGGACAGGCACAGATACGCAGTATTTT
CASSFRTGTDTQYF
>TRBD1|NA|TRBJ1-1|17|TRBV25-1
TGTGCCAGCACCCCCGCAGGGGGTAGAAGGGAAAGCGCTGAAGCTTTCTTT
CASTPAGGRRESAEAFF
>TRBD1|NA|TRBJ1-2|16|TRBV11-2
TGTGCCAGCAGCTTAGATTTTCCAGGGGACAGCTATGGCTACACCTTC
CASSLDFPGDSYGYTF
>NA|NA|TRBJ1-2|15|TRBV10-3
TGTGCCACCCTGAGGGAGGGGGGCTTTCTATATGGCTACACCTTC
CATLREGGFLYGYTF
>NA|NA|TRBJ1-1|15|TRBV28
TGTGCCAGCAGTCCCCCCCTGGGACTGAACACTGAAGCTTTCTTT
CASSPPLGLNTEAFF
>NA|few|TRBJ2-7|11|TRBV2
TGTGCCAGCACCCGACAGTACGAGCAGTACTTC
CASTRQYEQYF
>TRBD1|NA|TRBJ1-3|15|TRBV28
TGTGCCAGCACTAGGGGACAGCCCGTTGGAAACACCATATATTTT
CASTRGQPVGNTIYF
>NA|NA|TRBJ1-3|16|TRBV18
TGTGCCAGCTCACCCCGGGACCACAGTGGTGGAAACACCATATATTTT
CASSPRDHSGGNTIYF
>NA|NA|TRBJ1-1|13|TRBV7-6
TGTGCCAGCAGCCGGGGCCTAAACACTGAAGCTTTCTTT
CASSRGLNTEAFF
>NA|NA|TRBJ2-7|14|TRBV28
TGTGCCAGCAGTTTGCGAGGGGGCTCCTACGAGCAGTACTTC
CASSLRGGSYEQYF
>TRBD1|NA|TRBJ2-3|16|TRBV10-2
TGCGCCAGCAGTGTAGGAGCGGGACAGGGGGCAGATACGCAGTATTTT
CASSVGAGQGADTQYF
>NA|NA|TRBJ2-2|12|TRBV5-1
TGCGCCAGCAGCTTGGGGGCTGGGGAGCTGTTTTTT
CASSLGAGELFF
>NA|few|TRBJ2-7|16|TRBV28
TGTGCCAGCAGCTCCCCCGGCACAGGGCATTCCTACGAGCAGTACTTC
CASSSPGTGHSYEQYF
>NA|NA|TRBJ2-7|15|TRBV15
TGTGCCACCAGCACCCCCCCCGCAGGGACCTACGAGCAGTACTTC
CATSTPPAGTYEQYF
>NA|NA|TRBJ2-7|15|TRBV15
TGTGCCACCAGCTCGTATAGGGGGGTCTCCTACGAGCAGTACTTC
CATSSYRGVSYEQYF
>NA|NA|TRBJ1-3|16|TRBV14
TGTGCCAGCAGCCATACTTACAGCAGCTCTGGAAACACCATATATTTT
CASSHTYSSSGNTIYF
>TRBD1|few|TRBJ1-1|13|TRBV30
TGTGCCTGGAAGTATCTAGGGGGCCCTGAAGCTTTCTTT
CAWKYLGGPEAFF
>TRBD2|NA|TRBJ2-1|15|TRBV7-2
TGTGCCAGCAGCCGTCCGGGAGGGCCGTACAATGAGCAGTTCTTC
CASSRPGGPYNEQFF
>NA|few|TRBJ1-1|14|TRBV5-1
TGCGCCAGCAGCCCTACAGGCCCGAACACTGAAGCTTTCTTT
CASSPTGPNTEAFF
>NA|NA|TRBJ1-3|17|TRBV4-1
TGCGCCAGCAGCCAAGAAGGCGGACTCCCCTCAGGAAACACCATATATTTT
CASSQEGGLPSGNTIYF
>NA|many|TRBJ2-1|18|TRBV6-1
TGTGCCAGCAGTGAAATCTGGACGCCGGGCGGCTCCTACAATGAGCAGTTCTTC
CASSEIWTPGGSYNEQFF
>TRBD1|once|TRBJ1-2|16|TRBV6-5
TGTGCCAGCAGTTACGATGGGACAGCTGCTAACTATGGCTACACCTTC
CASSYDGTAANYGYTF
>TRBD1|NA|TRBJ1-3|18|TRBV18
TGTGCCAGCTCACCTCCGACAGGGGCGCTCTACTCTGGAAACACCATATATTTT
CASSPPTGALYSGNTIYF
>NA|NA|TRBJ2-7|14|TRBV25-1
TGTGCCACCATGGGCCGGGTATCTGGGTACGAGCAGTACTTC
CATMGRVSGYEQYF
>NA|once|TRBJ2-1|15|TRBV15
TGTGCCACCAGCAGACGACGGGGCTCCTACAATGAGCAGTTCTTC
CATSRRRGSYNEQFF
>TRBD1|NA|TRBJ1-1|15|TRBV6-6
TGTGCCAGCAGTTACCGGGGACAGGGTTCAACTGAAGCTTTCTTT
CASSYRGQGSTEAFF
>NA|NA|TRBJ2-3|14|TRBV7-9
TGTGCCAGCAGCTTAGCGGGCGCGACAGATACGCAGTATTTT
CASSLAGATDTQYF
>NA|NA|TRBJ2-3|15|TRBV7-2
TGTGCCAGCAGCTTAATCCGGCTACGCACAGATACGCAGTATTTT
CASSLIRLRTDTQYF
>TRBD2|few|TRBJ2-3|17|TRBV5-1
TGCGCCAGCAGCTTGGCCCTAGCGGACCTTAGCACAGATACGCAGTATTTT
CASSLALADLSTDTQYF
>NA|NA|TRBJ2-2|19|TRBV7-6
TGTGCCAGCAGCCCGGTGTTGTATCGAATGGTCAACCGAACCGGGGAGCTGTTTTTT
CASSPVLYRMVNRTGELFF
>NA|NA|TRBJ2-6|14|TRBV28
TGTGCCAGCAGTTCGGGCGGTGGGGCCAACGTCCTGACTTTC
CASSSGGGANVLTF
>NA|once|TRBJ1-4|17|TRBV5-4
TGTGCCAGCAGCCAAGATTCTTCGGGAGGGAATGTCGCGAAACTGTTTTTT
CASSQDSSGGNVAKLFF
>NA|NA|TRBJ2-7|16|TRBV6-1
TGTGCCAGCAGTGCTAAAGGGTCCCAAATGTCCTACGAGCAGTACTTC
CASSAKGSQMSYEQYF
>NA|NA|TRBJ1-5|15|TRBV9
TGTGCCAGCAGCTCGGGGAACGGGGCCAATCAGCCCCAGCATTTT
CASSSGNGANQPQHF
>TRBD2|NA|TRBJ2-2|16|TRBV2
TGTGCCAGCAGTGATGAGACTAGCGGGAACACCGGGGAGCTGTTTTTT
CASSDETSGNTGELFF
>NA|few|TRBJ2-7|16|TRBV2
TGTGCCAGCAGTGGGCCTTGGGGCTACGGCTCCTACGAGCAGTACTTC
CASSGPWGYGSYEQYF